These 26 T cell receptor beta chains were all obtained from the same sample, sequenced in a study of graft-versus-host responses after intestinal transplantation (dated by TCRdb to about 2021). Libraries were prepared through the immunoSEQ multiplex PCR assay. The immuneACCESS repertoire file appears here via TCRdb, limited to in-frame rearrangements. These files lack a portion of the clones; in checked studies, under half of the deficit traces to unresolved V genes, and the cause of the others is not known. This sample lists about 43,000 clones; roughly 95% were detected once. Together, the top ten hold approximately 1.4% of the sample. The sequencing here drew on PBMCs, taken more than 310 days after intestinal transplant. These receptors were obtained from a human patient who received an intestinal transplant, so some T cells may come from the graft donor.

V gene TRBV30 combines with J gene TRBJ1-2, with D possibly TRBD1 on 5 matching bases. The CDR3 loop spans 15 amino acids. Trimming stripped 1 base from V and 4 bases from J, with 16 bases between. Germline assignment: CDR1 GTSNPN and CDR2 SVGIG (reference sequence). In nucleotides, the CDR3 is TGTGCCTGGAGTGAGACCCCCGGGGCTCCCTATGGCTACACCTTC. Its translation: CAWSETPGAPYGYTF.

This clone was seen only once. This chain uses TRBV7-3 with TRBJ2-3, with 7 bases that match TRBD2. V lost 2 bases to trimming and J lost 4 bases; unmatched junction nucleotides: 3. This CDR3 comprises 14 residues. The germline gives CDR1 SGHTA, CDR2 FQGTGA. The CDR3 nucleotides read TGTGCCAGCAGCTTAGCGGGAGCCGCAGATACGCAGTATTTT. This sequence encodes CASSLAGAADTQYF.

V gene TRBV7-3 combines with J gene TRBJ2-6; TRBD1 matches 12 bases. CDR3 length: 18 residues. Germline values: CDR1 SGHTA, CDR2 FQGTGA. V was clipped by 5 bases and J by 2 bases; unmatched bases: 7. The CDR3 spells CASSDRDRGQTGANVLTF. CDR3 bases: TGTGCCAGCAGCGACCGGGACAGGGGGCAAACTGGGGCCAACGTCCTGACTTTC.

This clone was found a few times. J is TRBJ1-3 and V is TRBV11-2; the D gene is possibly TRBD1 (5 bases). The germline V gene has CDR1 SGHAT and CDR2 FQNNGV. The ends were cut back, 5 bases at V and 4 bases at J, with 9 bases in the middle. This CDR3 spans 13 amino acids. The CDR3 coding sequence is TGTGCCAGCAGCCCCCGACAGGGAAACACCATATATTTT. Translation: CASSPRQGNTIYF.

This chain links TRBV19 with TRBJ1-2, with D hard to call. Germline V gene data show CDR1 as LNHDA and CDR2 as SQIVND (reference sequence). This CDR3 spans 15 amino acids. Deletions cut 3 bases from V and 2 bases from J, with 13 bases between. In nucleotides, the CDR3 is TGTGCCAGTAGTATTACTACGGGGAAGAACTATGGCTACACCTTC. It yields the protein CASSITTGKNYGYTF.

On this clone: Its ends do not fully match the called genes, so a read error is possible. The chain employs TRBV2 and TRBJ2-1, with 10 bases lining up with TRBD2. The CDR3 length is 15 residues. Germline CDR1 and CDR2: SNHLY and FYNNEI. CDR3 loop: CASREAGGLMDEQFF. For the CDR3, the DNA is TGTGCCAGCAGGGAAGCGGGGGGGCTTATGGATGAGCAGTTCTTC.

V and J are TRBV12-5 and TRBJ1-5, with D unresolved. V was pared by 0 bases and J by 6 bases, with 3 bases between. The germline gives CDR1 LGHNT, CDR2 FRNRAP. The CDR3 is 12 residues long. This CDR3 reads CASGLVGQPQHF. CDR3 nucleotide sequence: TGTGCTAGTGGTTTGGTAGGTCAGCCCCAGCATTTT.

The rearrangement joins TRBV28 to TRBJ1-6, with 9 bases that match TRBD1. The V gene's germline CDR1 is MDHEN and CDR2 SYDVKM. Trimming cost V 6 bases and J 10 bases; bases outside gene matches: 7. The CDR3 contains 14 residues. This CDR3 reads CASSKGQGSSPLHF. CDR3 bases: TGTGCCAGCAGCAAGGGACAGGGATCCTCACCCCTCCACTTT.

J is TRBJ2-1 and V is TRBV27; D gene ambiguous. Germline V gene lookup returns CDR1 MNHEY and CDR2 SMNVEV (reference sequence). CDR3 size: 15 residues. Trimming stripped 3 bases from V and 7 bases from J, with 16 bases between. Here the CDR3 reads CASSFFGFGQNEQFF. For the CDR3, the DNA is TGTGCCAGCAGTTTTTTTGGATTTGGTCAGAATGAGCAGTTCTTC.

This chain's CDR3 is CASSLGPGLGYYEQYF. CDR3 in DNA: TGTGCCAGCAGCTTAGGGCCGGGTCTAGGGTACTACGAGCAGTACTTC. V gene TRBV11-2 combines with J gene TRBJ2-7; no clear D. Germline V lookup: CDR1 SGHAT, CDR2 FQNNGV. The CDR3 is 16 amino acids. V dropped 1 base and J dropped 3 bases, with 16 bases sitting between them.

The J gene is TRBJ2-3, the V gene TRBV10-1; the match to TRBD2 covers 10 bases. Germline values: CDR1 WNHNN, CDR2 SYGVQD (reference sequence). The ends lost 6 bases at V and 4 bases at J; junction bases unmatched: 7. The CDR3 consists of 15 residues. The CDR3 loop is CASSALAGDADTQYF. The DNA for the CDR3 is TGCGCCAGCAGCGCTCTAGCGGGAGATGCAGATACGCAGTATTTT.

This sequence joins TRBV7-9 and TRBJ2-2, with 7 bases that match TRBD2. The CDR3 spans 15 residues. V dropped 1 base and J dropped 7; count of bases not matched to a gene: 6. Germline assignment: CDR1 SEHNR and CDR2 FQNEAQ (reference sequence). This CDR3 reads CASSLDPSGLGELFF. CDR3 nucleotide sequence: TGTGCCAGCAGCTTAGACCCTAGCGGCCTCGGGGAGCTGTTTTTT.

The chain employs TRBV10-1 and TRBJ2-1, with TRBD2 matching over 8 bases. Per the germline V gene, CDR1 is WNHNN and CDR2 is SYGVQD (reference sequence). This CDR3 comprises 15 residues. The J segment lost 1 base and the V segment lost 3 bases, leaving 2 bases of the junction unmatched. CDR3 amino acids: CASSEAGVSYNEQFF. The DNA of the CDR3 is TGCGCCAGCAGTGAAGCGGGAGTGTCCTACAATGAGCAGTTCTTC.

V is TRBV9 and J is TRBJ1-3; no clear D gene. Germline V gene data show CDR1 as SGDLS and CDR2 as YYNGEE. Trimming removed 7 bases at V and 0 bases at J, with 11 bases between. The CDR3 has 14 residues. CDR3 amino acids: CASEDGLSGNTIYF. CDR3 DNA: TGTGCCAGCGAGGACGGCCTCTCTGGAAACACCATATATTTT.

CDR3 sequence (DNA): TGTGCCAGCAGTTTCTCCGTCAACTTGTGGGACGGCTACACCTTC. Translated: CASSFSVNLWDGYTF. The V and J genes are TRBV27 and TRBJ1-2; possible D gene TRBD1, 5 bases. The CDR3 totals 15 residues. Germline CDR1 reads MNHEY; CDR2 reads SMNVEV (reference sequence). V lost 3 bases to trimming and J lost 8 bases, with 19 bases between them.

V gene TRBV2 combines with J gene TRBJ2-1, with D maybe TRBD1 (6 bases). The CDR3 totals 15 residues. Germline V gene lookup returns CDR1 SNHLY and CDR2 FYNNEI. Trimming took 3 bases from V and 5 from J, leaving 14 bases between them. CDR3: CASSEVGTRNNEQFF. CDR3 DNA: TGTGCCAGCAGTGAGGTTGGGACAAGAAACAATGAGCAGTTCTTC.

This clone was counted once. The gene calls are TRBV6-5 and TRBJ2-5; 8 nucleotides match TRBD2. The germline CDR1 and CDR2 sequences are MNHEY and SVGAGI. This CDR3 spans 14 amino acids. The V gene end was trimmed by 5 bases and the J gene end by 5 bases; junction bases not matched to a gene: 7. The CDR3 nucleotides read TGTGCCAGCAGTAAGACGCGGGGGGTGGAGACCCAGTACTTC. It is translated as CASSKTRGVETQYF.

A single count supports this clone. The J gene is TRBJ1-2, the V gene TRBV10-2; D is uncertain. Trimming left V 4 bases short and J 5 bases short, with 11 bases between. The CDR3 is made up of 13 amino acids. Germline CDR1 is WSHSY and CDR2 is SAAADI. The CDR3 loop is CASSGDDAYGYTF. The CDR3 nucleotides are TGCGCCAGCAGTGGAGACGACGCATATGGCTACACCTTC.

V usage is TRBV7-3 and J usage is TRBJ2-2; the D call may be TRBD1 or TRBD2 (6 bases each). This CDR3 has 13 amino acids. Trimming took 10 bases from V and 0 from J, leaving 9 bases between them. The germline V gene encodes CDR1 SGHTA and CDR2 FQGTGA. This CDR3 is CANRGPNTGELFF. CDR3 DNA sequence: TGTGCCAATCGGGGGCCGAACACCGGGGAGCTGTTTTTT. The complete variable domain, with remaining parts taken from reference TRBV7-3 and TRBJ2-2, reads GAGVSQTPSNKVTEKGKYVELRCDPISGHTALYWYRQSLGQGPEFLIYFQGTGAADDSGLPNDRFFAVRPEGSVSTLKIQRTERGDSAVYLCANRGPNTGELFFGEGSRLTVL.

The V call is TRBV27, the J call TRBJ2-1; D may match TRBD1 or TRBD2 (5 bases each). The CDR3 is 14 amino acids. Germline CDR1 MNHEY, CDR2 SMNVEV (reference sequence). Trimming removed 3 bases at V and 2 bases at J, with 8 bases between. The CDR3 DNA is TGTGCCAGCAGTTTCAGGGACCCCTACAATGAGCAGTTCTTC. As protein: CASSFRDPYNEQFF.

V and J are TRBV19 and TRBJ2-7; 8 bases are shared with TRBD1. Germline trimming cut 10 bases from V and 2 bases from J; bases unmatched to any gene: 25. From germline, CDR1 is LNHDA and CDR2 SQIVND (reference sequence). The CDR3 has 19 residues. The CDR3 bases are TGTGCCATCATAACCCTAACCGGGACAGGACACTGGAAGACCTACGAGCAGTACTTC. Translating it yields CAIITLTGTGHWKTYEQYF.

V and J are TRBV10-3 and TRBJ1-2; 7 positions agree with TRBD1. This CDR3 spans 13 amino acids. The ends lost 0 bases at V and 6 bases at J; junction bases unmatched: 1. CDR1 and CDR2 from the germline V gene are ENHRY and SYGVKD. CDR3 sequence: CAISESGQDGYTF. The DNA for the CDR3 is TGTGCCATCAGTGAGTCCGGACAGGATGGCTACACCTTC.

V is TRBV27 and J is TRBJ2-3; D remains ambiguous. V lost 3 bases, J lost 4 bases, and 8 bases lay in between. Germline assignment: CDR1 MNHEY and CDR2 SMNVEV (reference sequence). The CDR3 covers 13 residues. The chain's CDR3 is CASSFHGADTQYF. CDR3 in DNA: TGTGCCAGCAGTTTCCATGGGGCAGATACGCAGTATTTT.

The CDR3 spells CASSLSGGTGFSYNEQFF. Written as DNA, the CDR3 is TGTGCCAGCAGCTTAAGTGGCGGGACAGGGTTCTCCTACAATGAGCAGTTCTTC. The V and J genes are TRBV7-3 and TRBJ2-1, with TRBD1 identical over 9 bases. The CDR3 extends over 18 amino acids. Germline CDR1 and CDR2: SGHTA and FQGTGA. V was pared by 1 base and J by 0 bases, with 7 bases of the junction left unmatched.

The gene calls are TRBV4-1 and TRBJ2-7; 8 nucleotides match TRBD1. This CDR3 is built from 16 residues. Germline trimming cut 0 bases from V and 7 bases from J; bases unmatched to any gene: 11. From germline, CDR1 is MGHRA and CDR2 YSYEKL. The CDR3 sequence is CASSQDRGTGISEQYF. DNA of the CDR3: TGCGCCAGCAGCCAAGATAGGGGGACAGGTATTAGTGAGCAGTACTTC.

V usage is TRBV4-2 and J usage is TRBJ2-5, with 12 bases identical to TRBD2. The CDR3 contains 16 residues. J gave up 2 bases and V 0 bases, and 1 base lay outside the gene matches. Germline assignment: CDR1 LGHNA and CDR2 YNFKEQ. The CDR3 here is CASSQDLAGGQETQYF. The CDR3 DNA follows: TGTGCCAGCAGCCAAGATCTAGCGGGAGGGCAAGAGACCCAGTACTTC.